These 24 T cell receptor beta chains were sequenced from one sample in a study of blood T cell repertoires in COVID-19. Some clones are missing from TCRdb's copy, which holds only in-frame ones; the method was immunoSEQ multiplex PCR. The data hold hundreds of thousands of clones, with roughly 85% observed a single time. Sequencing used peripheral blood. The receptors were gathered from a human donor in a cohort sampled during active COVID-19.

This sequence joins TRBV27 and TRBJ2-7, with a possible D match to TRBD2 (5 bases). The CDR3 totals 11 residues. CDR1 MNHEY and CDR2 SMNVEV come from the germline V gene (reference sequence). V gave up 6 bases and J gave up 5 bases, with 8 bases separating them. CDR3 DNA: TGTGCCAGCAGAGACTACCACGAGCAGTACTTC. As protein: CASRDYHEQYF.

This clone has a single count. The chain uses TRBV7-3 and TRBJ1-6, with 9 bases lining up with TRBD1. The ends lost 8 bases at V and 7 bases at J; junction bases unmatched: 9. The length of the CDR3 is 15 residues. CDR1 SGHTA and CDR2 FQGTGA come from the germline V gene. The CDR3 nucleotides are TGTGCCAGCTCACTTGGGGGGACAGGGAATTCACCCCTCCACTTT. It yields the protein CASSLGGTGNSPLHF.

V usage is TRBV5-1 and J usage is TRBJ2-2; TRBD1 might be the D (5 bases). CDR1 and CDR2 (germline): SGHRS, YFSETQ. V lost 7 bases and J lost 1, with 11 bases in between. This CDR3 has 14 residues. The CDR3: CASSRVENTGELFF. CDR3 DNA sequence: TGCGCCAGCTCCAGGGTGGAGAACACCGGGGAGCTGTTTTTT.

This clone was seen just once. The rearrangement links TRBV10-2 to TRBJ2-3; 9 bases match TRBD2. Germline V gene lookup returns CDR1 WSHSY and CDR2 SAAADI. This CDR3 is built from 15 residues. Trimming at V came to 2 bases and at J to 0 bases, leaving 0 bases not matched to a gene. The CDR3, as DNA: TGCGCCAGCAGTGAGACTAGCGGGAGCACAGATACGCAGTATTTT. The encoded protein is CASSETSGSTDTQYF.

This chain connects TRBV19 to TRBJ2-1, with no clear D. CDR1 is LNHDA and CDR2 is SQIVND in the germline V gene (reference sequence). Trimming shortened V by 8 bases and J by 1 base, and 12 bases separated the two germline ends. This CDR3 region has 14 residues. CDR3 amino acids: CASSPTRSYNEQFF. The CDR3 nucleotides read TGTGCCAGTTCTCCTACCCGATCCTACAATGAGCAGTTCTTC.

This clone was found once. V and J are TRBV5-4 and TRBJ1-1; D is ambiguous. The CDR3 has 15 residues. Germline V gene sequence: CDR1 SGHNT, CDR2 YYREEE (reference sequence). With 1 base removed from V and 0 bases from J, the gap between germline ends came to 10 bases. The CDR3 region is CASSLYPSVNTEAFF. CDR3 DNA: TGTGCCAGCAGCTTGTACCCGAGCGTGAACACTGAAGCTTTCTTT.

This chain uses TRBV5-1 with TRBJ2-7, with a possible D match to TRBD1 (5 bases). Looked up from germline, CDR1 is SGHRS and CDR2 is YFSETQ. V lost 0 bases and J lost 4, with 11 bases in between. This CDR3 spans 14 amino acids. CDR3 sequence (DNA): TGCGCCAGCAGCTTGGAGCAGGGTCGGTACGAGCAGTACTTC. Protein product: CASSLEQGRYEQYF.

This clone was counted once. V gene TRBV18 combines with J gene TRBJ1-6; D is ambiguous. Looked up from germline, CDR1 is KGHSH and CDR2 is LQKENI. V was trimmed by 1 base and J by 10 bases, leaving 14 bases between them. CDR3 length: 15 residues. The CDR3 DNA sequence: TGTGCCAGCTCACCACTTGGGCAGAGTGGGTCACCCCTCCACTTT. Its translation is CASSPLGQSGSPLHF. The entire variable domain, with the rest obtained from reference TRBV18 and TRBJ1-6, is as follows: NAGVMQNPRHLVRRRGQEARLRCSPMKGHSHVYWYRQLPEEGLKFMVYLQKENIIDESGMPKERFSAEFPKEGPSILRIQQVVRGDSAAYFCASSPLGQSGSPLHFGNGTRLTVT.

The J gene is TRBJ2-7, the V gene TRBV11-3; D gene uncertain. The CDR3 consists of 12 residues. Trimming took 1 base from V and 3 from J, leaving 4 bases between them. Germline CDR1 SGHNT, CDR2 YENEEA. The CDR3 DNA reads TGTGCCAGCAGCTTAGGGAGCTACGAGCAGTACTTC. It codes for CASSLGSYEQYF. The whole variable domain, remainder taken from reference TRBV11-3 and TRBJ2-7, is EAGVVQSPRYKIIEKKQPVAFWCNPISGHNTLYWYLQNLGQGPELLIRYENEEAVDDSQLPKDRFSAERLKGVDSTLKIQPAELGDSAVYLCASSLGSYEQYFGPGTRLTVT.

This chain connects TRBV25-1 to TRBJ2-2, with D hard to call. V was cut by 6 bases and J by 1 base, with 9 bases left in between. The CDR3 is 14 residues long. Germline V gene lookup returns CDR1 MGHDK and CDR2 SYGVNS. Here the CDR3 reads CASSGPGNTGELFF. CDR3 DNA sequence: TGTGCCAGCAGCGGTCCAGGGAACACCGGGGAGCTGTTTTTT.

The chain employs TRBV7-2 and TRBJ1-1, with D perhaps TRBD1 (6 bases). CDR1 is SGHTA, CDR2 FQGNSA, per germline. V was trimmed by 5 bases and J by 1 base, leaving 14 bases between them. The CDR3 runs to 15 residues. The CDR3 bases are TGTGCCAGCAGCCCGGGGGGGCGGGGGAACACTGAAGCTTTCTTT. Its translation: CASSPGGRGNTEAFF. Variable domain in full (rest from reference TRBV7-2 and TRBJ1-1): GAGVSQSPSNKVTEKGKDVELRCDPISGHTALYWYRQSLGQGLEFLIYFQGNSAPDKSGLPSDRFSAERTGGSVSTLTIQRTQQEDSAVYLCASSPGGRGNTEAFFGQGTRLTVV.

This chain connects TRBV5-6 to TRBJ2-5; 7 positions match TRBD1. The CDR3 covers 15 residues. Germline V gene sequence: CDR1 SGHDT, CDR2 YYEEEE. Trimming cost V 2 bases and J 4 bases; bases outside gene matches: 8. The CDR3 bases are TGTGCCAGCAGCTTCACAGGGGAAGTAGGAGAGACCCAGTACTTC. The encoded protein is CASSFTGEVGETQYF.

V is TRBV13 and J is TRBJ2-1; 11 bases fit TRBD1. The ends lost 6 bases at V and 5 bases at J; junction bases unmatched: 3. CDR1 PRHDT and CDR2 FYEKMQ come from the germline V gene (reference sequence). CDR3 size: 14 residues. The CDR3 sequence: CASRGQGVHNEQFF. The CDR3 DNA is TGTGCCAGCAGGGGACAGGGGGTCCACAATGAGCAGTTCTTC.

This clone has only a few counts. This chain joins TRBV2 and TRBJ2-3, with TRBD2 matching 9 bases. CDR1 and CDR2 from the germline V gene are SNHLY and FYNNEI. The CDR3 extends over 14 amino acids. The V gene end was trimmed by 8 bases and the J gene end by 11 bases; junction bases not matched to a gene: 14. CDR3 sequence: CASDLAGSAGRQYF. CDR3 sequence (DNA): TGTGCCAGCGACCTAGCGGGGTCGGCAGGGAGGCAGTATTTT.

The chain couples TRBV18 to TRBJ2-1, with TRBD2 as a possible D gene (6 bases). V was pared by 3 bases and J by 4 bases, with 7 bases between. The CDR3 length is 13 residues. CDR1 and CDR2 from the germline V gene are KGHSH and LQKENI. The CDR3 DNA reads TGTGCCAGCTCACCCCGGGGGTACAATGAGCAGTTCTTC. Its translation is CASSPRGYNEQFF.

The chain employs TRBV19 and TRBJ1-4; TRBD1 matches at 7 bases. The CDR3 spans 15 residues. Germline CDR1 and CDR2: LNHDA and SQIVND (reference sequence). The V segment lost 5 bases and the J segment 6 bases; nucleotides outside the gene matches: 9. CDR3 sequence reads: CASSGAGTEDEKLFF. The DNA of the CDR3 is TGTGCCAGTAGTGGCGCCGGGACAGAAGATGAAAAACTGTTTTTT.

The rearrangement links TRBV6-4 to TRBJ2-3, with 7 bases fitting TRBD1. The CDR3 loop spans 14 amino acids. V lost 9 bases, J lost 2 bases, and 8 bases stayed unmatched. Germline V gives CDR1 MRHNA, CDR2 SNTAGT. The CDR3, as DNA: TGTGCCAGTAGTAGGACAGGAAACACAGATACGCAGTATTTT. Its protein product is CASSRTGNTDTQYF.

This chain joins TRBV14 and TRBJ2-7; the match to TRBD1 covers 12 bases. Germline V gene lookup returns CDR1 SGHDN and CDR2 FVKESK. This CDR3 is 15 amino acids long. V dropped 2 bases and J dropped 7; count of bases not matched to a gene: 6. CDR3 protein: CASSQPGQGAEEQYF. Written as DNA, the CDR3 is TGTGCCAGCAGCCAACCGGGACAGGGGGCGGAGGAGCAGTACTTC.

This chain uses TRBV6-5 with TRBJ2-1, with D perhaps matching TRBD1 (6 bases). The CDR3 loop spans 15 amino acids. CDR1 MNHEY and CDR2 SVGAGI come from the germline V gene. V was clipped by 7 bases and J by 0 bases, with 13 bases between them. The CDR3 DNA follows: TGTGCCAGCAATGGGGGCCAAAGCTCCTACAATGAGCAGTTCTTC. Protein: CASNGGQSSYNEQFF.

V and J are TRBV21-1 and TRBJ1-1. TRBV21-1 is deemed a pseudogene. This CDR3 has 14 residues. CDR3 DNA: TGTGCCAGCAGCAAACATACGGGGGGCCGGTCGGCTTTCTTT. Its protein is CASSKHTGGRSAFF.

This clone has a handful of counts. This chain links TRBV24-1 with TRBJ2-3, with 11 bases that match TRBD2. The germline CDR1 and CDR2 sequences are KGHDR and SFDVKD. The CDR3 has 16 amino acids. The V segment lost 0 bases and the J segment 7 bases; nucleotides outside the gene matches: 5. The CDR3 DNA is TGTGCCACCAGTGATTTGGCTAGCGGGGGGTTAAATACGCAGTATTTT. Amino acids: CATSDLASGGLNTQYF.

This clone was counted only a few times. V gene TRBV7-9 combines with J gene TRBJ2-7; 8 positions match TRBD1. This CDR3 comprises 12 residues. With 5 bases clipped from V and 5 bases from J, the junction kept 2 bases outside the gene matches. Germline lookup yields CDR1 SEHNR and CDR2 FQNEAQ (reference sequence). CDR3 sequence reads: CASSLTGDEQYF. CDR3 DNA: TGTGCCAGCAGCCTGACAGGGGACGAGCAGTACTTC.

A single count supports this clone. The genes are TRBV6-5 and TRBJ1-1; possibly TRBD1 for D (5 bases). Germline V gene lookup returns CDR1 MNHEY and CDR2 SVGAGI. The CDR3 spans 14 residues. The germline V and J ends were trimmed by 7 bases and 5 bases, with 17 bases remaining between them. Here the CDR3 DNA reads TGTGCCAGCAAGGAGGGGCCTATATTGACTGAAGCTTTCTTT. Translation: CASKEGPILTEAFF.

The J gene is TRBJ1-2, the V gene TRBV12-3 or TRBV12-4, with TRBD1 matching 10 bases. The CDR3 spans 13 residues. J lost 7 bases, V lost 6 bases, and 5 bases had no gene match. The CDR3 loop is CASRLDRGLGYTF. CDR3 coding DNA: TGTGCCAGCAGACTAGACAGGGGGCTTGGCTACACCTTC.